A single sample gave rise to the 32 T cell receptor beta chains below, sequenced in a study of human T cells and chemical hapten exposure. The time point was: pre-sensitization, week 0. Treatment reported: therapeutic diphenylcyclopropenone sensitization with weekly scalp DPC. TCRdb re-analysed the RACE reads in MiXCR, keeping a single row per CDR3 protein. The sample contains about 89,000 distinct CDR3 sequences, 10% to 13% of which appear only once. Here the sequenced sample was whole blood, taken in connection with sensitization to the hapten diphenylcyclopropenone (DPC). The source of these receptors is a woman aged 60-70 years with alopecia areata. Some clones in this sample may be carry-over from other donors' samples.

To note about this clonotype: A much larger clone sits a single nucleotide away, making a read error possible. V and J are TRBV27 and TRBJ2-7, with 7 bases fitting TRBD2. Germline loops: CDR1 MNHEY, CDR2 SMNVEV (reference sequence). This CDR3 has 14 amino acids. CDR3 DNA sequence: TGTGCCAGCAGTGGGGGGGAGAACTCCTACGAGCATTACTTC. This encodes CASSGGENSYEHYF.

In its sample, this clonotype was seen many times. The chain is built from TRBV2 and TRBJ1-5; maybe TRBD1 (6 bases). The CDR3 length is 15 residues. Trimming pared 6 bases from V and 2 bases from J, leaving 14 bases between. From germline, CDR1 is SNHLY and CDR2 FYNNEI. The chain's CDR3 is CASRLEQGGNQPQHF. The CDR3 DNA sequence: TGTGCCAGCAGACTAGAACAGGGCGGCAATCAGCCCCAGCATTTT.

The chain carries TRBV10-3 and TRBJ2-7; 16 bases agree with TRBD2. V trimming: 5 bases; J trimming: 4 bases; junction bases outside the gene matches: 11. Germline V gives CDR1 ENHRY, CDR2 SYGVKD. The CDR3 contains 18 residues. The CDR3 here is CAISKGGTSGGASYEQYF. The CDR3 coding sequence is TGTGCCATCAGTAAAGGCGGGACTAGCGGGGGGGCCTCTTACGAGCAGTACTTC.

The sample holds many counts of this clonotype. This sequence joins TRBV12-3 or TRBV12-4 and TRBJ1-2; 7 bases match TRBD1. CDR3 length: 13 residues. The V and J ends lost 8 bases and 1 base, in that order; junction bases with no gene match: 4. The CDR3 sequence: CASSRGGNYGYTF. The CDR3 region has the DNA TGTGCCAGCTCCAGGGGGGGTAACTATGGCTACACCTTC.

This chain links TRBV27 with TRBJ2-1; perhaps TRBD1 as D (6 bases). Germline V gene data show CDR1 as MNHEY and CDR2 as SMNVEV (reference sequence). The V and J ends lost 3 bases and 4 bases respectively, with 16 bases between them. The CDR3 extends over 16 amino acids. In DNA form, the CDR3 reads TGTGCCAGCAGTTTGCGAACAGGGCCTCCTTACAATGAGCAGTTCTTC. Its translation is CASSLRTGPPYNEQFF.

In this sample, this clonotype turned up a few times. The V call is TRBV9, the J call TRBJ2-3, with D tentatively TRBD2 (7 bases). Germline V lookup: CDR1 SGDLS, CDR2 YYNGEE. The CDR3 extends over 14 amino acids. V was cut by 2 bases and J by 5 bases, with 12 bases left in between. In nucleotides, the CDR3 is TGTGCCAGCAGCGTGGGGGGGCCTGGAGATACGCAGTATTTT. It yields the protein CASSVGGPGDTQYF. The complete variable domain, with remaining parts taken from reference TRBV9 and TRBJ2-3, reads DSGVTQTPKHLITATGQRVTLRCSPRSGDLSVYWYQQSLDQGLQFLIQYYNGEERAKGNILERFSAQQFPDLHSELNLSSLELGDSALYFCASSVGGPGDTQYFGPGTRLTVL.

This chain joins TRBV7-2 and TRBJ1-5; 9 positions match TRBD1. V lost 5 bases, J lost 7 bases, and 6 bases stayed unmatched. This CDR3 comprises 14 residues. Looked up from germline, CDR1 is SGHTA and CDR2 is FQGNSA. This chain's CDR3 is CASSPSQGAQPQHF. The CDR3 bases are TGTGCCAGCAGCCCCTCACAGGGGGCACAGCCCCAGCATTTT.

The chain recombines TRBV29-1 with TRBJ2-3; TRBD1 agrees at 10 bases. Germline CDR1 SQVTM, CDR2 ANQGSEA. This CDR3 is built from 14 residues. Trimming cost V 6 bases and J 2 bases; bases outside gene matches: 5. The CDR3 reads CSVPGQGNTDTQYF. The CDR3 DNA sequence: TGCAGCGTACCGGGACAGGGGAACACAGATACGCAGTATTTT.

This clonotype showed up many times. The V and J genes are TRBV18 and TRBJ1-4, with 8 bases lining up with TRBD1. There are 14 residues in the CDR3. J gave up 8 bases and V 4 bases, and 6 bases lay outside the gene matches. Germline CDR1 and CDR2: KGHSH and LQKENI. The CDR3 is CASSRRTGREKLFF. The CDR3, as DNA: TGTGCCAGCTCACGACGGACAGGGCGAGAAAAACTGTTTTTT.

The chain employs TRBV20-1 and TRBJ2-1; D may be TRBD1 (6 bases). Germline-derived CDR1 and CDR2 are DFQATT and SNEGSKA (reference sequence). The CDR3 loop spans 15 amino acids. V was trimmed by 5 bases and J by 0 bases, leaving 14 bases between them. The CDR3 nucleotides are TGCAGTGCTTTACAGGGTGGTAGCTCCTACAATGAGCAGTTCTTC. This sequence encodes CSALQGGSSYNEQFF.

This clonotype has only a few counts. Here the CDR3 reads CASSLVGAGYNEQFF. In DNA, the CDR3 is TGTGCCAGCAGCTTAGTGGGGGCCGGGTACAATGAGCAGTTCTTC. The rearrangement uses TRBV7-3 and TRBJ2-1; D is perhaps TRBD1 (6 bases). CDR1 is SGHTA, CDR2 FQGTGA, per germline. The CDR3 totals 15 residues. The V gene lost 2 bases and the J gene lost 4 bases, with 12 bases spanning the gap.

This clonotype was observed a handful of times. The chain uses TRBV6-5 and TRBJ1-4, with no clear D. Germline V gene sequence: CDR1 MNHEY, CDR2 SVGAGI. This CDR3 region has 15 residues. Trimming removed 2 bases from V and 2 bases from J, with 9 bases in between. CDR3 sequence: CASSYKAETNEKLFF. In DNA, the CDR3 is TGTGCCAGCAGTTACAAGGCAGAGACTAATGAAAAACTGTTTTTT.

The chain combines TRBV6-1 with TRBJ2-5; tentative D call: TRBD1 (5 bases). The CDR3 contains 11 residues. The germline V gene encodes CDR1 MNHNS and CDR2 SASEGT. Between the trimmed V and J ends, which lost 7 bases and 5 bases, there was a span of 8 bases. CDR3: CASTGSETQYF. The CDR3 DNA sequence: TGTGCCAGCACAGGGTCCGAGACCCAGTACTTC.

This sequence joins TRBV6-1 and TRBJ1-4; D gene ambiguous. Germline CDR1 MNHNS, CDR2 SASEGT. The CDR3 length is 14 residues. The V end was cut by 8 bases, the J end by 5 bases, with 15 bases between. The CDR3 sequence: CASRRGQINEKLFF. The CDR3 DNA sequence: TGTGCCAGCCGACGAGGGCAGATAAATGAAAAACTGTTTTTT.

This clonotype has at least ten counts. The chain carries TRBV20-1 and TRBJ2-3; no definite D call. CDR1 and CDR2 from the germline V gene are DFQATT and SNEGSKA (reference sequence). The CDR3 runs 12 residues. V was shortened by 5 bases and J by 2 bases, with 8 bases between the two germline ends. The CDR3 sequence: CSALSYTDTQYF. The CDR3 DNA follows: TGCAGTGCTCTTAGCTACACAGATACGCAGTATTTT.

Ten or more counts support this clonotype. This chain links TRBV20-1 with TRBJ2-3, with 7 bases fitting TRBD2. The ends lost 3 bases at V and 2 bases at J; junction bases unmatched: 2. This CDR3 contains 13 residues. The germline V gene has CDR1 DFQATT and CDR2 SNEGSKA (reference sequence). The CDR3 nucleotides read TGCAGTGCTAGGGGAGGGAACACAGATACGCAGTATTTT. It translates to CSARGGNTDTQYF.

Ten or more counts support this clonotype. The chain employs TRBV27 and TRBJ1-4; no firm D call. V lost 7 bases and J lost 0, with 15 bases in between. This CDR3 contains 16 residues. The germline V gene has CDR1 MNHEY and CDR2 SMNVEV (reference sequence). The CDR3 DNA reads TGTGCCAGCAATCGCGTACACCATCCAACTAATGAAAAACTGTTTTTT. It yields the protein CASNRVHHPTNEKLFF.

The chain combines TRBV7-2 with TRBJ2-1; 14 positions match TRBD2. The ends lost 3 bases at V and 5 bases at J; junction bases unmatched: 0. CDR1 is SGHTA and CDR2 is FQGNSA in the germline V gene. The CDR3 extends over 15 amino acids. The DNA for the CDR3 is TGTGCCAGCAGCTTGGGACTAGCGGGGGACAATGAGCAGTTCTTC. Protein: CASSLGLAGDNEQFF.

The CDR3 region has the DNA TGTGCCAGCAGCAAGGTGGACGGATCACCACCTAACGAGCAGTACTTC. It specifies CASSKVDGSPPNEQYF. The chain has TRBV7-9 and TRBJ2-7; D call uncertain. The CDR3 loop spans 16 amino acids. Germline CDR1 reads SEHNR; CDR2 reads FQNEAQ (reference sequence). V lost 5 bases and J 5 bases, leaving 22 bases between the germline ends.

This clonotype was seen only a few times. The J gene is TRBJ2-7, the V gene TRBV5-4; D is unclear. V shed 0 bases and J shed 2 bases, with 9 bases lying between them. There are 14 residues in the CDR3. From germline, CDR1 is SGHNT and CDR2 YYREEE (reference sequence). CDR3 sequence: CASSLGQSTYEQYF. In DNA form, the CDR3 reads TGTGCCAGCAGCTTGGGCCAGAGTACCTACGAGCAGTACTTC.

This clonotype has ten or more counts. This rearrangement joins TRBV7-3 to TRBJ2-3; D is unclear. The CDR3 extends over 15 amino acids. Trimming took 5 bases from V and 2 from J, leaving 14 bases between them. Germline V CDR1 and CDR2: SGHTA, FQGTGA. The CDR3 protein is CASSPRLTDTDTQYF. The CDR3 nucleotides read TGTGCCAGCAGCCCCAGACTCACGGACACAGATACGCAGTATTTT. Supplemented by reference TRBV7-3 and TRBJ2-3, the full variable domain reads GAGVSQTPSNKVTEKGKYVELRCDPISGHTALYWYRQSLGQGPEFLIYFQGTGAADDSGLPNDRFFAVRPEGSVSTLKIQRTERGDSAVYLCASSPRLTDTDTQYFGPGTRLTVL.

The V and J genes are TRBV6-5 and TRBJ2-7; D is perhaps TRBD1 or TRBD2 (5 bases each). CDR3 length: 15 amino acids. The germline V gene has CDR1 MNHEY and CDR2 SVGAGI. Trimming removed 4 bases at V and 0 bases at J, with 13 bases between. The DNA of the CDR3 is TGTGCCAGCAGTTCCCCGGGACGTAGCTCCTACGAGCAGTACTTC. This encodes CASSSPGRSSYEQYF.

This clonotype was counted ten times or more. The chain carries TRBV20-1 and TRBJ2-7; no reliable D call. The CDR3 loop spans 12 amino acids. V lost 8 bases and J 3 bases, leaving 14 bases between the germline ends. The germline gives CDR1 DFQATT, CDR2 SNEGSKA (reference sequence). The CDR3 sequence is CSLLTENYEQYF. CDR3 bases: TGCAGTTTGTTAACAGAAAACTACGAGCAGTACTTC.

V is TRBV7-9 and J is TRBJ2-3; 10 bases agree with TRBD2. The germline CDR1 and CDR2 sequences are SEHNR and FQNEAQ (reference sequence). This CDR3 has 16 amino acids. With 1 base clipped from V and 8 bases from J, the junction kept 9 bases outside the gene matches. The CDR3 loop reads CASSLGTSGVGGTQYF. The CDR3 DNA follows: TGTGCCAGCAGCTTAGGAACTAGCGGGGTTGGAGGTACGCAGTATTTT.

Details on this clonotype: With a much larger clone just one base away, this may be a read error. The rearrangement links TRBV2 to TRBJ2-7; a possible D gene is TRBD1 (6 bases). This CDR3 has 13 residues. Germline V gives CDR1 SNHLY, CDR2 FYNNEI. Written as DNA, the CDR3 is TGTGTCAGCAAAGAAACAGGGTTCTACGAGCAGTACTTC. Translating it yields CVSKETGFYEQYF.

The genes are TRBV7-3 and TRBJ2-1, with 7 nucleotides matching TRBD1. This CDR3 region has 13 residues. Looked up from germline, CDR1 is SGHTA and CDR2 is FQGTGA. J was trimmed by 7 bases and V by 5 bases; bases with no gene match: 5. For the CDR3, the DNA is TGTGCCAGCAGCCTAAGGGGGCAAAATGAGCAGTTCTTC. Protein sequence: CASSLRGQNEQFF.

This chain uses TRBV20-1 with TRBJ2-1; D gene ambiguous. V gave up 5 bases and J gave up 7 bases, with 15 bases separating them. This CDR3 spans 13 amino acids. CDR1 DFQATT and CDR2 SNEGSKA come from the germline V gene (reference sequence). The CDR3 DNA reads as TGCAGTGCTCCCGAGAAGATATCGAATGAGCAGTTCTTC. Its translation is CSAPEKISNEQFF.

This clonotype has ten or more counts. This chain joins TRBV2 and TRBJ1-6; 8 bases are a match to TRBD1. The CDR3 totals 14 residues. The trim removed 9 bases at V and 6 bases at J, leaving 7 bases unmatched. The V gene's germline CDR1 is SNHLY and CDR2 FYNNEI. In DNA, the CDR3 is TGTGCCAGTGTCGGTACAGGGGGTAATTCACCCCTCCACTTT. This gives the protein CASVGTGGNSPLHF. The full variable domain, completed using reference TRBV2 and TRBJ1-6, is EPEVTQTPSHQVTQMGQEVILRCVPISNHLYFYWYRQILGQKVEFLVSFYNNEISEKSEIFDDQFSVERPDGSNFTLKIRSTKLEDSAMYFCASVGTGGNSPLHFGNGTRLTVT.

This clonotype was counted a few times. The chain links TRBV28 to TRBJ1-5, with unresolved D. CDR1 MDHEN and CDR2 SYDVKM come from the germline V gene. Trimming removed 6 bases from V and 4 bases from J, with 7 bases in between. The CDR3 length is 12 residues. CDR3 loop: CASRTINQPQHF. CDR3 bases: TGTGCCAGCAGGACCATAAATCAGCCCCAGCATTTT.

In its sample, this clonotype was seen a few times. V usage is TRBV4-1 and J usage is TRBJ2-5, with a possible D match to TRBD2 (5 bases). The V end was cut by 0 bases, the J end by 7 bases, with 21 bases between. The germline V gene encodes CDR1 MGHRA and CDR2 YSYEKL. This CDR3 has 17 amino acids. CDR3 DNA sequence: TGCGCCAGCAGCCAAGATAAGGAGTCTAGCAGCCACCTGACCCAGTACTTC. This encodes CASSQDKESSSHLTQYF.

This clonotype has at least ten counts. This chain uses TRBV9 with TRBJ2-3; the match to TRBD2 covers 8 bases. V lost 5 bases and J lost 3; bases outside the gene matches: 8. Germline-derived CDR1 and CDR2 are SGDLS and YYNGEE. This CDR3 contains 15 residues. The CDR3 nucleotides read TGTGCCAGCAGTACGTACCCTAGCGGGACAGATACGCAGTATTTT. This encodes CASSTYPSGTDTQYF.

This clonotype was seen at least ten times. The chain uses TRBV28 and TRBJ2-3; D is ambiguous. The ends were cut back, 4 bases at V and 5 bases at J, with 4 bases in the middle. Germline CDR1 and CDR2: MDHEN and SYDVKM. The CDR3 spans 11 residues. The CDR3, as DNA: TGTGCCAGCAGTTCCATAGATACGCAGTATTTT. The encoded protein is CASSSIDTQYF. Filled out from reference TRBV28 and TRBJ2-3, the complete variable domain reads DVKVTQSSRYLVKRTGEKVFLECVQDMDHENMFWYRQDPGLGLRLIYFSYDVKMKEKGDIPEGYSVSREKKERFSLILESASTNQTSMYLCASSSIDTQYFGPGTRLTVL.